This T cell receptor beta chain was sequenced in a study of blood T cell dynamics during melanoma immunotherapy. Time point reported: week 3, after first cycle of checkpoint inhibitor. Clones were sequenced by immunoSEQ multiplex PCR, and TCRdb holds only the in-frame ones, with some missing. The data hold approximately 11,000 clones, with more than 70% observed a single time. V was pared by 4 bases and J by 6 bases, with 16 bases between. Per germline, CDR1 SGHDT and CDR2 YYEEEE. The CDR3 is 14 residues long. The table lists this clone with a count of one. The sequence came from a human donor with melanoma. Sequenced here: blood, sampled from a patient treated with checkpoint blockade. The rearrangement uses TRBV5-6 and TRBJ1-2; D not certain. For the CDR3, the DNA is TGTGCCAGCAGCCCCCCCCCTTTTCCGGATGGCTACACCTTC. Translated, it gives CASSPPPFPDGYTF.